This T cell receptor (beta chain) was profiled in a study of blood T cell dynamics during melanoma immunotherapy. At the level of the study: Metastatic melanoma patients received first-line pembrolizumab or nivolumab plus ipilimumab.

On this clone itself: No antigen is known for it.

DNA loading was fixed at 350 ng for all bulk PBMC samples. Produced via immunoSEQ multiplex PCR; TCRdb's table is partial and in-frame only. The data hold about 4,300 clones, with 78% observed a single time. Time point indicated: week 3, after first cycle of checkpoint inhibitor. Prior systemic cancer therapy, immunosuppressant use and other active malignancies excluded patients. Findings and caveats of the study: Unlike progressors, later disease-control patients had W3 repertoires gaining clonality or diversity.

The CDR3 totals 17 residues. V lost 2 bases, J lost 0 bases, and 14 bases lay in between. CDR1 and CDR2 from the germline V gene are SGHNT and YYREEE (reference sequence). This specimen consisted of blood, obtained from a patient treated with checkpoint blockade. The origin of this receptor is a human donor with melanoma. The chain couples TRBV5-4 to TRBJ1-4, with D hard to call. CDR3: CASSFRPPGATNEKLFF. In DNA form, the CDR3 reads TGTGCCAGCAGCTTTAGACCGCCTGGGGCAACTAATGAAAAACTGTTTTTT.